This T cell receptor beta chain was identified in a study of regulatory T cells in long-lasting Graves disease. Findings and caveats of the study: Persistent disease samples used TRBV28, TRBJ1-2 and TRBJ2-5 preferentially. Among persistent patients, a larger number of public clonotypes were shared (roughly 2,900) than among newly diagnosed patients (about 1,000).

Germline values: CDR1 SGHAT, CDR2 FQNNGV. Trimming pared 1 base from V and 6 bases from J, leaving 13 bases between. The CDR3 sequence is 14 residues long. Time point here: persistent/refractory GD, antithyroid drugs over 5 years with positive TRAb. The TCR library used RNA extracted from PBMCs. The patient group derived from an endocrinology department in Xi'an, China. The table lists this clonotype with a few counts. Its target is unknown. Building the TCR beta libraries relied on iRepertoire HTBI primers, and CDR3 regions underwent Arm-PCR. TCRdb used MiXCR to reprocess the multiplex PCR reads, holding one entry per CDR3 protein. Altogether some 340,000 distinct CDR3 sequences are present, 20% to 25% being singletons, with the ten largest covering approximately 30%.

Sequencing used peripheral blood mononuclear cells (PBMCs), obtained when the disease was refractory, from a patient treated with antithyroid drugs. The chain has TRBV11-2 and TRBJ2-7; D remains unclear. The receptor comes from a woman in her forties with Graves disease. The chain's CDR3 is CASSLGFELSEQYF. DNA for the CDR3: TGTGCCAGCAGCTTAGGGTTCGAGTTGTCCGAGCAGTACTTC.